The rows below give T cell receptor beta chains drawn from one sample of a study of PD-L1 blockade in urothelial cancer. Only in-frame clones appear in the TCRdb table, and some are missing; sequencing was by immunoSEQ multiplex PCR. This repertoire shows 450 to 550 clones, 30% to 35% found once; its top ten account for 25% to 35%. The specimen comprised tumor tissue, sampled before atezolizumab (anti-PD-L1) treatment. The receptors originated from a woman aged 70-85 years with urothelial cancer. The CDR3 runs from the conserved cysteine through the conserved F or W. A D gene is named only where the DNA matches it firmly. Part of the rows lack a size; the others show once, few, many or a class for expanded clones.

clone_size	v_call	d_call	j_call	cdr3_nt	cdr3_aa
.	TRBV18	TRBD1	TRBJ1-1	TGTGCCAGCTCACCCGGATTACCGGGACAGGGAAATTCTGAAGCTTTCTTT	CASSPGLPGQGNSEAFF
.	TRBV18	TRBD1	TRBJ1-5	TGTGCCAGCTCACCACCGGGACAGGGAAGCAATCAGCCCCAGCATTTT	CASSPPGQGSNQPQHF
.	TRBV29-1	.	TRBJ1-2	TGCAGCGTTTCTAATCCCCTACAGGGATTTGGCTACACCTTC	CSVSNPLQGFGYTF
few	TRBV18	.	TRBJ1-1	TGTGCCAGCTCACCAAGGGGGGAAACTGAAGCTTTCTTT	CASSPRGETEAFF
few	TRBV28	TRBD2	TRBJ2-1	TGTGCCAGCAGTATTCTCAATGTACTAGCGGGAGGTTCCTACAATGAGCAGTTCTTC	CASSILNVLAGGSYNEQFF
few	TRBV6-8	.	TRBJ1-1	TGTGCCAGCAGACTACTATTCACTGAAGCTTTCTTT	CASRLLFTEAFF
few	TRBV10-3	.	TRBJ1-5	TGTGCCAGTACAGTCGTCGGCGATCAGCCCCAGCATTTT	CASTVVGDQPQHF
.	TRBV6-7	.	TRBJ2-1	TGTGCCAGCAGGGGAATTGGGGGGAAGAGGTTCAATGAGCAGTTCTTC	CASRGIGGKRFNEQFF
few	TRBV30	.	TRBJ1-4	TGTGCCTGGAGTGATCCCCGGGGTTTGGGGGAAAAACTGTTTTTT	CAWSDPRGLGEKLFF
few	TRBV9	.	TRBJ1-2	TGTGCCAGCAGCCCCAGGACCCGGGACGGAGGACCATATGGCTACACCTTC	CASSPRTRDGGPYGYTF
medium-sized	TRBV6-8	.	TRBJ1-6	TGTGCCAGCAAGTTGAGCTCCTATAATTCACCCCTCCACTTT	CASKLSSYNSPLHF
.	TRBV5-1	TRBD2	TRBJ2-5	TGCGCCAGCAGCCCGAGCGGGGGTCGCGAGACCCAGTACTTC	CASSPSGGRETQYF
.	TRBV2	.	TRBJ1-1	TGTGCCAGCAGTCTGGGGGGCGCAAGGACTGAAGCTTTCTTT	CASSLGGARTEAFF
once	TRBV29-1	.	TRBJ1-1	TGCAGCGTTGTAACGGACGCCAATTTTAACACTGAAGCTTTCTTT	CSVVTDANFNTEAFF
.	TRBV6-8	.	TRBJ1-4	TGTGCCAGCTCGTTACAGAGCAATGAAAAACTGTTTTTT	CASSLQSNEKLFF
large	TRBV10-3	TRBD1	TRBJ1-4	TGTGCCATCAGTGAGGGACAGGGGAATGAAAAACTGTTTTTT	CAISEGQGNEKLFF
once	TRBV19	.	TRBJ1-2	TGTGCCAGTAGTATAAACTATGGCTACACCTTC	CASSINYGYTF
.	TRBV6-8	.	TRBJ1-5	TGTGCCAGCAGTGTGGGGTATGGGGGTAACAATCAGCCCCAGCATTTT	CASSVGYGGNNQPQHF
.	TRBV6-8	.	TRBJ1-2	TGTGCCAGCAGTAAAGGCCGAGGGGTCTATGGCTACACCTTC	CASSKGRGVYGYTF
few	TRBV6-8	.	TRBJ1-5	TGTGCCAGCAGTTGGGGGGGAAACAATCAGCCCCAGCATTTT	CASSWGGNNQPQHF
.	TRBV29-1	TRBD1	TRBJ2-6	TGCAGCGTGGGGCCCGGAACAGGGGGCAGGACTGGGGCCAACGTCCTGACTTTC	CSVGPGTGGRTGANVLTF
.	TRBV19	.	TRBJ2-5	TGTGCCAGTAGTATCACGGGGCAGGGGGGAGAGACCCAGTACTTC	CASSITGQGGETQYF
medium-sized	TRBV11-3	.	TRBJ2-1	TGTGCCAGCAGCTTGGGGGGGCCAATGAACGGCAATGAGCAGTTCTTC	CASSLGGPMNGNEQFF
few	TRBV5-1	.	TRBJ1-4	TGCGCCAGCAGTGGGGGGATTTGGACTAATGAAAAACTGTTTTTT	CASSGGIWTNEKLFF
.	TRBV30	.	TRBJ1-1	TGTGCCTGGAGGGATTCCGGGATAGCTGAAGCTTTCTTT	CAWRDSGIAEAFF
.	TRBV6-8	.	TRBJ1-5	TGTGCCAGCAGTTACGTGGCAGATCAGCCCCAGCATTTT	CASSYVADQPQHF
.	TRBV28	.	TRBJ2-1	TGTGCCAGTAGTTTTCTAGGGACCCTTGTTAGGTCCTACAATGAGCAGTTCTTC	CASSFLGTLVRSYNEQFF
.	TRBV30	.	TRBJ1-4	TGTGCCTGGAGTGTATTGGGACGGGGTGAAAAACTGTTTTTT	CAWSVLGRGEKLFF
once	TRBV22-1	.	TRBJ2-6	TGTCCTGGGAGCCACGAGGGAAGCGAACAAAGTCGGGCCAACGTCCTGACTTTC	CPGSHEGSEQSRANVLTF
.	TRBV5-1	TRBD1	TRBJ1-2	TGCGCCAGCAGCTTGAGCTGGACAGGGGAATCCTATGGCTACACCTTC	CASSLSWTGESYGYTF
.	TRBV14	.	TRBJ2-2	TGTGCCAGCAGGCGCCAAATGAACACCGGGGAGCTGTTTTTT	CASRRQMNTGELFF
large	TRBV6-8	.	TRBJ2-3	TGTGCCATCGGGCTAGCGACAAGCACAGATACGCAGTATTTT	CAIGLATSTDTQYF
few	TRBV6-8	TRBD2	TRBJ2-5	TGTGCCAGCAGTTACTCATTAGCGGGGTTCCAAGAGACCCAGTACTTC	CASSYSLAGFQETQYF
.	TRBV6-1	.	TRBJ1-2	TGTGCCAGCAGTGAAGCGGGGAGTTGGGATGGCTACACCTTC	CASSEAGSWDGYTF
few	TRBV12-2	.	TRBJ1-5	TGTGCAAGTCGCCCCAGGGGGCGAGATCAGCCCCAGCATTTT	CASRPRGRDQPQHF
few	TRBV11-3	TRBD1	TRBJ1-5	TGTGCCAGCAGCGCCCGGACAGGGTTCAATCAGCCCCAGCATTTT	CASSARTGFNQPQHF
few	TRBV27	.	TRBJ2-7	TGTGCCAGCAGTCCATACTACGGACGGAACGAGCAGTACTTC	CASSPYYGRNEQYF
few	TRBV28	.	TRBJ1-1	TGTGCTAGCAGATCGGCAGGGGAAGAAGCTTTCTTT	CASRSAGEEAFF
.	TRBV6-8	.	TRBJ1-5	TGTGCCACCTCAGGGGATAGCAATCAGCCCCAGCATTTT	CATSGDSNQPQHF
medium-sized	TRBV6-8	TRBD1	TRBJ1-2	TGTGCCAGCAGCGGAGACAGGGTCGGTGGCTACACCTTC	CASSGDRVGGYTF
.	TRBV19	.	TRBJ1-3	TGTGCCAGTAGTATTGGCATCTGGAGCTCTGGAAACACCATATATTTT	CASSIGIWSSGNTIYF
.	TRBV30	.	TRBJ1-1	TGTGCCAGGAGTGCGGGGGGCACTGAAGCTTTCTTT	CARSAGGTEAFF
.	TRBV29-1	.	TRBJ2-1	TGCAGCGCCCTCCCGGGACGGAACAATGAGCAGTTCTTC	CSALPGRNNEQFF
.	TRBV19	TRBD1	TRBJ2-1	TGTGCCAGTAACGTGGGACAGGGATCCTACAATGAGCAGTTCTTC	CASNVGQGSYNEQFF